The clone carrying this TCR beta chain occurred many times. Its specificity is unknown. The V and J ends lost 10 bases and 10 bases respectively, with 16 bases between them. From germline, CDR1 is MNHNS and CDR2 SASEGT. The CDR3 spans 11 residues. Amplification of TCR beta CDR3 regions was performed using RNA transcripts as template. The HTBI primer set drove a first-round RT-PCR of the TCR CDR3. MiXCR, run by TCRdb on the multiplex PCR reads, gives a single entry per CDR3 protein. The repertoire holds 600,000 or so distinct CDR3 sequences, more than 13% seen once, with roughly 6.9% in the top ten. The data were taken from a study of T cells in Graves' hyperthyroidism and ophthalmopathy. Whole-study results and caveats: Ophthalmopathy was model-predicted a median approximately six months pre-onset. Researchers found most expanded thyroid clonotypes above 0.001 in blood as well.

Sequencing was done on a sample of blood. The J gene is TRBJ1-1, the V gene TRBV6-1; D remains ambiguous. This receptor was obtained from a woman aged 18-30 years with Graves' ophthalmopathy. CDR3 residues: CATLSPGGAFF. In nucleotides, the CDR3 is TGTGCCACCCTTTCGCCGGGTGGAGCTTTCTTT.